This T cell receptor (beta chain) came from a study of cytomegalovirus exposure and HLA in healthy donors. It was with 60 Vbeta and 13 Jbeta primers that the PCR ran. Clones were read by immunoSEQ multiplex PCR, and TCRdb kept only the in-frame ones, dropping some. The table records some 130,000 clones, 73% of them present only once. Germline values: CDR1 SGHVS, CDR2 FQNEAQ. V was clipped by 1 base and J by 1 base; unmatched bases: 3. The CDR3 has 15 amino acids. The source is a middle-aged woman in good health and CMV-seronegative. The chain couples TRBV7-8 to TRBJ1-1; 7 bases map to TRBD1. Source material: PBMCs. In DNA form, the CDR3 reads TGTGCCAGCAGCTTAGTGACAGGGTCGAACACTGAAGCTTTCTTT. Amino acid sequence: CASSLVTGSNTEAFF.